Detailed here is one TCR beta chain. Its antigen is still unknown. At one end the junction does not follow the germline gene, possibly because of a read error. The cDNA had a unique molecular identifier and a template-switch universal primer site. A single record per CDR3 protein comes from TCRdb applying MiXCR to the 5' RACE reads. The table records around 370,000 distinct CDR3 sequences, approximately 10% of them present only once. The sample belongs to a study of identical twins. Healthy Caucasians were all of the donors. The CDR3 runs to 12 residues. Regarding the study as a whole: Models predicted too little out-of-frame TCR alpha sharing in monozygotic twins. Diverse VJ usage suggested most zero-insertion clonotypes were not invariant T cells.

The chain employs TRBV12-3 or TRBV12-4 and TRBJ2-5; D gene uncertain. Sequences were obtained from naive T cells sorted from blood. This clonotype was obtained from a woman between 50 and 59 years old in good health. The DNA for the CDR3 is TGTGCCAGCAGTTTAGACGGGCCGTTGCTTAGCTTC. This gives the protein CASSLDGPLLSF.